Sequencing of this TCR beta chain was carried out in a study of blood T cell repertoires in COVID-19. For the study at large: Sites across the United States, Italy and Spain contributed samples from acute and convalescent COVID-19. PBMCs, B-cell-depleted T cells, or T cells provided the cDNA or gDNA that made up the material.

Those enrolled in Seattle joined during active infection and were followed longitudinally afterward. Per the study methods: Cell counts per sample came from amplifying reference gene primers. Sequenced by immunoSEQ multiplex PCR; TCRdb stores in-frame clones only, minus some. V and J calls and clone size are those listed in that table; D and trimming were worked out from the DNA. The sample shows 200,000 to 250,000 clones, 75% to 85% of them seen only once. CDR1 is SGHNT, CDR2 YENEEA, per germline. This CDR3 comprises 15 residues. V lost 5 bases to trimming and J lost 0 bases, with 13 bases between them.

The clonotype comes from a woman aged 80 or over with COVID-19, enrolled during active disease. The sample comprised peripheral blood. The V gene is TRBV11-3, the J gene TRBJ1-1; D not resolved. The CDR3 here is CASSLRAGMNTEAFF. The DNA of the CDR3 is TGTGCCAGCAGCCTTCGGGCGGGGATGAACACTGAAGCTTTCTTT.